A single sample gave rise to the 20 T cell receptor beta chains below, sequenced in a study of beta chain features in type 1 diabetes. Reverse transcribing all isolated RNA meant expressed TCRB transcripts were sequenced. Libraries were prepared by immunoSEQ multiplex PCR; TCRdb keeps only in-frame clonotypes and omits some of them. The sample comprises approximately 150,000 clones, over 9.5% of which are singletons, and roughly 1.3% rests with the top ten. Sequencing used naive CD4+ T cells from blood. All receptors derive from a man between 18 and 29 years old in good health.

This clone was recorded a few times. The chain employs TRBV5-4 and TRBJ2-3; the D is unclear. Trimming left V 3 bases short and J 5 bases short, with 13 bases between. The CDR3 spans 14 residues. Germline CDR1 is SGHNT and CDR2 is YYREEE (reference sequence). CDR3 loop: CASSSPSAGDTQYF. The CDR3, as DNA: TGTGCCAGCAGCTCACCCAGCGCCGGAGATACGCAGTATTTT.

The DNA of the CDR3 is TGTGCCAGCAGCAACCGGGACAGGGGTTACACTGAAGCTTTCTTT. Protein product: CASSNRDRGYTEAFF. V is TRBV21-1 and J is TRBJ1-1; TRBD1 is taken as the D call from the table, unchecked against the DNA. TRBV21-1 counts as a pseudogene. This CDR3 contains 15 residues.

The rearrangement uses TRBV5-1 and TRBJ1-4, with TRBD1 matching over 7 bases. J gave up 8 bases and V 2 bases, and 6 bases lay outside the gene matches. The CDR3 is made up of 14 amino acids. The germline V gene has CDR1 SGHRS and CDR2 YFSETQ. The CDR3 here is CASSLGQVAEKLFF. The CDR3 nucleotides read TGCGCCAGCAGCTTAGGACAGGTAGCGGAAAAACTGTTTTTT.

V and J are TRBV6-6 and TRBJ2-1; TRBD2 agrees at 11 bases. The CDR3 runs to 14 residues. V shed 5 bases and J 8 bases; nucleotides not matched to a gene: 5. Germline CDR1 is MNHNY and CDR2 is SVGAGI (reference sequence). CDR3 amino acids: CASSIAGGPYEQFF. In DNA, the CDR3 is TGTGCCAGCAGTATAGCGGGGGGGCCCTATGAGCAGTTCTTC.

The rearrangement uses TRBV7-2 and TRBJ2-7; 9 nucleotides line up with TRBD2. The CDR3 runs 15 residues. CDR1 SGHTA and CDR2 FQGNSA come from the germline V gene. V lost 1 base to trimming and J lost 0 bases; unmatched junction nucleotides: 1. Here the CDR3 reads CASSLGAGGSYEQYF. CDR3 sequence (DNA): TGTGCCAGCAGCTTAGGAGCGGGGGGCTCCTACGAGCAGTACTTC.

In its sample, this clone was seen a few times. The CDR3 here is CASSFRGNSYNEQFF. CDR3 nucleotide sequence: TGTGCCAGCAGCTTTCGCGGCAACTCCTACAATGAGCAGTTCTTC. The V gene is TRBV9, the J gene TRBJ2-1, with D unresolved. Germline CDR1 and CDR2: SGDLS and YYNGEE. Trimming left V 4 bases short and J 0 bases short, with 11 bases between. The length of the CDR3 is 15 residues.

CDR3 sequence (DNA): TGCAGCGTTCGTCCAGGGCGGAATTCACCCCTCCACTTT. It is translated as CSVRPGRNSPLHF. V is TRBV29-1 and J is TRBJ1-6; TRBD1 might be the D (5 bases). The V end lost 5 bases, the J end lost 7 bases, and 12 bases lay between the germline ends. CDR3 size: 13 residues. Germline-derived CDR1 and CDR2 are SQVTM and ANQGSEA.

This clone was seen a handful of times. The V and J genes are TRBV10-2 and TRBJ1-6; D is unclear. The germline V gene encodes CDR1 WSHSY and CDR2 SAAADI. This CDR3 contains 15 residues. Deletions cut 2 bases from V and 7 bases from J, with 12 bases between. CDR3 region: CASSERGERNSPLHF. The DNA for the CDR3 is TGCGCCAGCAGTGAGCGGGGTGAGCGAAATTCACCCCTCCACTTT.

Only a few counts were recorded for this clone. The chain recombines TRBV4-1 with TRBJ2-7; D might be TRBD2 (6 bases). With 4 bases removed from V and 3 bases from J, the gap between germline ends came to 16 bases. There are 15 residues in the CDR3. Per the germline V gene, CDR1 is MGHRA and CDR2 is YSYEKL. CDR3 protein: CASSRTGTGGYEQYF. CDR3 sequence (DNA): TGCGCCAGCAGCCGAACCGGGACTGGGGGCTACGAGCAGTACTTC.

In this sample, this clone turned up a few times. The rearrangement uses TRBV14 and TRBJ1-3; no reliable D call. The CDR3 is made up of 14 amino acids. Trimming pared 4 bases from V and 0 bases from J, leaving 7 bases between. Germline CDR1 SGHDN, CDR2 FVKESK. DNA of the CDR3: TGTGCCAGCAGCCCGGTCTTCTCTGGAAACACCATATATTTT. It is translated as CASSPVFSGNTIYF.

This chain connects TRBV7-9 to TRBJ2-5, with TRBD2 matching over 9 bases. The CDR3 is made up of 16 amino acids. Germline CDR1 reads SEHNR; CDR2 reads FQNEAQ (reference sequence). J was trimmed by 1 base and V by 2 bases; bases with no gene match: 5. CDR3 in amino acids: CASSLSSSGVQETQYF. In DNA, the CDR3 is TGTGCCAGCAGCTTAAGTTCTAGCGGGGTCCAAGAGACCCAGTACTTC.

This clone was counted a few times. The chain couples TRBV7-2 to TRBJ1-1; D uncertain. Germline V gives CDR1 SGHTA, CDR2 FQGNSA. V dropped 5 bases and J dropped 6 bases, with 7 bases sitting between them. The CDR3 is 11 amino acids. In DNA form, the CDR3 reads TGTGCCAGCAGCCACGGAGCTGAAGCTTTCTTT. It encodes CASSHGAEAFF.

The chain joins TRBV18 to TRBJ2-3; 9 bases are shared with TRBD1. From germline, CDR1 is KGHSH and CDR2 LQKENI. V trimming: 4 bases; J trimming: 5 bases; junction bases outside the gene matches: 4. This CDR3 contains 14 residues. The CDR3 loop reads CASSQNRGRDTQYF. The CDR3 nucleotides are TGTGCCAGCTCACAGAACAGGGGGCGAGATACGCAGTATTTT.

Written as DNA, the CDR3 is TGTGCCAGCAGCATACTGACAGGGTACTCTGGAAACACCATATATTTT. Protein: CASSILTGYSGNTIYF. The genes are TRBV7-2 and TRBJ1-3; TRBD1 matches at 7 bases. Per the germline V gene, CDR1 is SGHTA and CDR2 is FQGNSA. CDR3 length: 16 amino acids. With 5 bases clipped from V and 0 bases from J, the junction kept 7 bases outside the gene matches.

The genes are TRBV7-2 and TRBJ1-2; tentative D call: TRBD1 (6 bases). The CDR3 sequence is 17 residues long. Trimming cost V 7 bases and J 2 bases, with 23 bases left between them. Germline-derived CDR1 and CDR2 are SGHTA and FQGNSA. The CDR3 nucleotides read TGTGCCAGCAAGCTTAGCCCGACAGGAGAATCCAACTATGGCTACACCTTC. Translating gives CASKLSPTGESNYGYTF.

This clone was counted a few times. This chain joins TRBV18 and TRBJ2-1; D is unclear. Trimming removed 2 bases at V and 5 bases at J, with 7 bases between. Germline CDR1 KGHSH, CDR2 LQKENI. This CDR3 is 13 amino acids long. CDR3 loop: CASSPTEHNEQFF. The CDR3 DNA reads TGTGCCAGCTCACCAACCGAGCACAATGAGCAGTTCTTC.

The rearrangement joins TRBV9 to TRBJ1-5; D is ambiguous. Germline V gene sequence: CDR1 SGDLS, CDR2 YYNGEE. V was clipped by 0 bases and J by 6 bases, with 10 bases between them. The CDR3 totals 14 residues. CDR3 amino acids: CASSVAGFGQPQHF. The DNA of the CDR3 is TGTGCCAGCAGCGTAGCGGGGTTTGGTCAGCCCCAGCATTTT.

This clone was seen a few times. The chain recombines TRBV5-1 with TRBJ1-3; D may be TRBD1 (6 bases). Germline loops: CDR1 SGHRS, CDR2 YFSETQ. The CDR3 runs to 16 residues. V was trimmed by 4 bases and J by 4 bases, leaving 18 bases between them. DNA for the CDR3: TGCGCCAGCAGCGTGGATGCCGACAGGCCAGGAAACACCATATATTTT. This translates into CASSVDADRPGNTIYF. Supplemented by reference TRBV5-1 and TRBJ1-3, the full variable domain reads KAGVTQTPRYLIKTRGQQVTLSCSPISGHRSVSWYQQTPGQGLQFLFEYFSETQRNKGNFPGRFSGRQFSNSRSEMNVSTLELGDSALYLCASSVDADRPGNTIYFGEGSWLTVV.

This clone turned up a few times. The chain carries TRBV30 and TRBJ2-7; a weak D match, TRBD1 (6 bases). This CDR3 region has 12 residues. The germline CDR1 and CDR2 sequences are GTSNPN and SVGIG (reference sequence). Trimming cost V 5 bases and J 6 bases, with 14 bases left between them. DNA of the CDR3: TGTGCCTGGGAACAGGGTATACGCGAGCAGTACTTC. It yields the protein CAWEQGIREQYF.

The V call is TRBV11-2, the J call TRBJ2-7; the match to TRBD2 covers 8 bases. From germline, CDR1 is SGHAT and CDR2 FQNNGV. This CDR3 contains 18 residues. The ends lost 1 base at V and 0 bases at J; junction bases unmatched: 11. The CDR3 loop reads CASSLVAPLGGASYEQYF. CDR3 sequence (DNA): TGTGCCAGCAGCTTAGTAGCGCCCCTCGGGGGGGCCTCCTACGAGCAGTACTTC.